This T cell receptor (beta chain) appears in the sequencing data of a study of blood T cell repertoires in COVID-19 (dated by TCRdb to the early 2020s). With regard to the full study: Samples covering the acute and convalescent phases of COVID-19 were provided by collaborators in the United States, Italy and Spain. The material from the prospective study consisted of cDNA or gDNA derived from T cells, B-cell-depleted T cells, or PBMCs. Subjects who had been exposed to COVID-19, were actively infected with it, or had recovered from it provided the deeply sampled blood TCRbeta repertoires that made up the dataset. A freely available public database, intended as a resource for researchers studying the immune response to SARS-CoV-2, is where the repertoires were released. Samples were obtained from the ongoing ImmuneRACE study (first 160 participants) and from 1,200 or so subjects provided by 6 global collaborators. A de-identified subject ID, COVID-19 status, age in years and sex were almost always included in the sample metadata. HLA class I and class II types, where available, came from metadata supplied by the sample provider rather than from assay-based typing.

Participants in the prospective study were enrolled through a virtual design, were aged roughly 18 to 100 years, and lived in approximately 24 United States geographic areas. In the prospective study, cohorts were assigned on the basis of participant-reported clinical history obtained from a screening survey and a study questionnaire. In the prospective study, mobile phlebotomists collected whole blood, serum and a nasopharyngeal or oropharyngeal swab from each participant. Additional blood draws and questionnaires over an approximately two-month period could optionally be provided by prospective study participants. Before DNA extraction, blood samples from the prospective study were shipped at room temperature or frozen. TCRbeta CDR3 regions were amplified from genomic DNA using the immunoSEQ Assay, a bias-controlled multiplex PCR. On the authors' methods: The number of nucleated cells in each sample was estimated from the amplification of reference gene primers within the assay. To quantify the absolute abundance of each unique TCRbeta CDR3 rearrangement, sequence reads were collapsed and filtered. Productive Simpson clonality was computed per sample as the square root of Simpson's diversity index over productive rearrangements. Sourced from immuneACCESS, this table was stored by TCRdb with only in-frame sequences that have V and J called. A share of the clones is absent; for the studies checked, an unresolved V gene accounts for under half, and the remainder has no known explanation. V and J calls and clone size are copied from that table; D and trimming were computed from the DNA. The sample table holds about 240,000 clones, of which 75% to 90% were seen once. The leading ten clones occupy 3.3% of the sample.

With regard to this clone: The target of this receptor is not known. Base quality data are lacking; no much larger clone is found one base away.

Reading from cysteine to phenylalanine, the CDR3 counts 13 amino acids. CDR3 DNA only is kept here, 39 bases in frame from base 1. Trimmed from V: 5 bases; trimmed from J: 6 bases; junction bases lacking a gene match: 6. The germline V gene (reference sequence) yields WNHNN for CDR1 and SYGVQD for CDR2. Here is what the overall study found, with its caveats: The amount of clinical and demographic metadata varied by source and participant and was provided uncurated.

This receptor chain uses TRBV10-1 and TRBJ1-1; 7 of the junction bases match TRBD1. What was sequenced was PBMCs or T cells enriched from blood (not recorded which). The receptor comes from a woman aged 40 to 49 with acute COVID-19. The CDR3 sequence is CASSTQGTAEAFF. The base sequence is TGCGCCAGCAGTACACAGGGGACAGCTGAAGCTTTCTTT.